Following are 22 T cell receptor beta chains from one sample sequenced in a study of OX40 agonist ivuxolimab in advanced cancers. The method was the immunoSEQ multiplex PCR assay. TCRdb took this table from immuneACCESS and kept in-frame rearrangements with V and J called. Such tables lack part of the clones; where checked against another copy, unresolved V genes explain under half of the gap, and the rest is unexplained. Present in this sample are more than 70,000 clones, about 86% of which were seen just once. Of the sample, roughly 2% falls within the top ten clones. Here the sequenced sample was CD4+ or CD8+ T cells sorted from blood, taken in a trial of the OX40 agonist ivuxolimab. The receptors come from an adult with an advanced solid tumor such as melanoma, head and neck, liver or kidney cancer.

The chain combines TRBV5-1 with TRBJ2-1, with TRBD1 matching over 7 bases. The CDR3 is 15 amino acids. Germline CDR1 SGHRS, CDR2 YFSETQ. With 0 bases clipped from V and 2 bases from J, the junction kept 2 bases outside the gene matches. The CDR3 DNA sequence: TGCGCCAGCAGCTTGGTTCAGGGGGCCTACAATGAGCAGTTCTTC. It is translated as CASSLVQGAYNEQFF.

V and J are TRBV5-1 and TRBJ2-1, with TRBD2 identical over 11 bases. Trimming removed 1 base from V and 6 bases from J; junction bases left unmatched: 6. Germline CDR1 SGHRS, CDR2 YFSETQ. The CDR3 length is 16 residues. Written as DNA, the CDR3 is TGCGCCAGCAGCTTGAATCTAGCGGGGGGTGTCAATGAGCAGTTCTTC. Its translation is CASSLNLAGGVNEQFF.

The rearrangement uses TRBV5-6 and TRBJ1-5; the D gene is possibly TRBD1 (5 bases). The V end was cut by 2 bases, the J end by 5 bases, with 5 bases between. Germline lookup yields CDR1 SGHDT and CDR2 YYEEEE. This CDR3 contains 12 residues. The DNA of the CDR3 is TGTGCCAGCAGCTTAGGGGATCAGCCCCAGCATTTT. Protein: CASSLGDQPQHF.

In its sample, this clone was seen a few times. The rearrangement links TRBV5-4 to TRBJ2-2; 13 bases match TRBD2. Germline CDR1 SGHNT, CDR2 YYREEE (reference sequence). After removal of 4 bases from V and 3 bases from J, the junction contained 3 bases not matched to a gene. The length of the CDR3 is 16 residues. The CDR3 here is CASSGTSGGDTGELFF. CDR3 DNA: TGTGCCAGCAGCGGCACTAGCGGGGGGGACACCGGGGAGCTGTTTTTT. The variable domain in full, completed from reference TRBV5-4 and TRBJ2-2, reads ETGVTQSPTHLIKTRGQQVTLRCSSQSGHNTVSWYQQALGQGPQFIFQYYREEENGRGNFPPRFSGLQFPNYSSELNVNALELDDSALYLCASSGTSGGDTGELFFGEGSRLTVL.

The V call is TRBV6-6, the J call TRBJ1-2; D gene unclear. The CDR3 runs 12 residues. The germline V gene has CDR1 MNHNY and CDR2 SVGAGI (reference sequence). V lost 5 bases and J lost 8, with 12 bases in between. CDR3 DNA: TGTGCCAGCAGTAACGCGGCGAAAGGCTACACCTTC. It encodes CASSNAAKGYTF.

For the CDR3, the DNA is TGTGCCAGCAGCTTTTCCGCGTCCACTGAAGCTTTCTTT. This gives the protein CASSFSASTEAFF. The rearrangement links TRBV7-2 to TRBJ1-1; D ambiguous. Germline assignment: CDR1 SGHTA and CDR2 FQGNSA. The V gene lost 3 bases and the J gene lost 4 bases, with 9 bases spanning the gap. This CDR3 has 13 residues.

The chain recombines TRBV11-2 with TRBJ2-5, with 7 bases matching TRBD1. Per the germline V gene, CDR1 is SGHAT and CDR2 is FQNNGV. This CDR3 is 14 amino acids long. V gave up 5 bases and J gave up 4 bases; unmatched junction bases: 7. The CDR3 DNA reads TGTGCCAGCAGCCCCACAGGGGCGGGAGAGACCCAGTACTTC. Its protein product is CASSPTGAGETQYF. The full variable domain, in which reference TRBV11-2 and TRBJ2-5 provide the parts outside the CDR3, is EAGVAQSPRYKIIEKRQSVAFWCNPISGHATLYWYQQILGQGPKLLIQFQNNGVVDDSQLPKDRFSAERLKGVDSTLKIQPAKLEDSAVYLCASSPTGAGETQYFGPGTRLLVL.

The gene calls are TRBV27 and TRBJ2-7; 9 nucleotides match TRBD1. V was clipped by 8 bases and J by 4 bases; unmatched bases: 6. Germline-derived CDR1 and CDR2 are MNHEY and SMNVEV (reference sequence). This CDR3 is built from 13 residues. CDR3 in amino acids: CASSQGAVYEQYF. The DNA for the CDR3 is TGTGCCAGCTCACAGGGGGCGGTTTACGAGCAGTACTTC.

The chain carries TRBV7-8 and TRBJ2-1; D is undetermined. Germline V gene lookup returns CDR1 SGHVS and CDR2 FQNEAQ. The V end was cut by 5 bases, the J end by 8 bases, with 7 bases between. The CDR3 is 11 amino acids. The CDR3 reads CASSHHDEQFF. The CDR3 coding sequence is TGTGCCAGCAGCCACCACGATGAGCAGTTCTTC.

The chain combines TRBV9 with TRBJ1-5; D is possibly TRBD1 (5 bases). Germline CDR1 is SGDLS and CDR2 is YYNGEE. The germline V and J ends were trimmed by 4 bases and 3 bases, with 14 bases remaining between them. There are 15 residues in the CDR3. The chain's CDR3 is CASSSWDGVNQPQHF. The CDR3, as DNA: TGTGCCAGCAGCTCGTGGGACGGAGTCAATCAGCCCCAGCATTTT.

This rearrangement joins TRBV10-3 to TRBJ2-7; 10 bases fit TRBD1. In germline, CDR1 is ENHRY, CDR2 SYGVKD. Trimming cost V 3 bases and J 5 bases; bases outside gene matches: 4. The CDR3 loop spans 14 amino acids. CDR3 loop: CAISDGTGDHEQYF. DNA for the CDR3: TGTGCCATCAGTGACGGGACAGGGGACCACGAGCAGTACTTC.

The chain couples TRBV2 to TRBJ2-3; 11 bases line up with TRBD2. Germline assignment: CDR1 SNHLY and CDR2 FYNNEI. The CDR3 sequence is 16 residues long. Losses at the gene ends were 2 bases for V and 4 bases for J; bases not matched to a gene: 5. The CDR3 DNA reads as TGTGCCAGCAGTGAACTAGCGGGGGGTAGGTCAGATACGCAGTATTTT. Translated, it gives CASSELAGGRSDTQYF.

CDR3 bases: TGTGCCAGCTCACCAAATTATGGGGAGCAGTACTTC. It specifies CASSPNYGEQYF. This sequence joins TRBV18 and TRBJ2-7; no clear D. The germline V gene has CDR1 KGHSH and CDR2 LQKENI. The CDR3 covers 12 residues. The ends were cut back, 2 bases at V and 7 bases at J, with 9 bases in the middle.

The rearrangement joins TRBV6-1 to TRBJ2-3, with D possibly being TRBD1 (5 bases). Germline V gives CDR1 MNHNS, CDR2 SASEGT. The CDR3 runs to 15 residues. CDR3 loop: CSLASDKIGTDTQYF. The CDR3 DNA reads TGTAGCCTGGCGTCGGACAAAATAGGCACAGATACGCAGTATTTT.

Points on this clone: One junction end does not reproduce the germline sequence, and a read error may be involved. The same CDR3 arises from other DNA sequences in this sample as well. The chain carries TRBV6-1 and TRBJ1-1; TRBD1 is a possible D gene (5 bases). There are 13 residues in the CDR3. Germline V gene sequence: CDR1 MNHNS, CDR2 SASEGT. DNA of the CDR3: TGTGCCAGCAGTCTGGGCCAGGGAATGGAAGCCTTCTTT. Translating gives CASSLGQGMEAFF.

V is TRBV7-9 and J is TRBJ1-4; D possibly corresponds to TRBD1 (6 bases). There are 15 residues in the CDR3. Germline lookup yields CDR1 SEHNR and CDR2 FQNEAQ (reference sequence). The V end lost 1 base, the J end lost 5 bases, and 11 bases lay between the germline ends. The CDR3 is CASSLGRTVNEKLFF. CDR3 coding DNA: TGTGCCAGCAGCTTAGGAAGGACAGTGAATGAAAAACTGTTTTTT.

This clone was counted a single time. The chain is built from TRBV30 and TRBJ2-1; D is undetermined. V dropped 3 bases and J dropped 13 bases, with 13 bases sitting between them. The CDR3 has 11 amino acids. The germline gives CDR1 GTSNPN, CDR2 SVGIG (reference sequence). The CDR3 sequence: CAWSASRDQFF. As DNA, the CDR3 is TGTGCCTGGAGCGCGAGTAGAGATCAGTTCTTC.

This rearrangement joins TRBV19 to TRBJ1-1; D not resolved. In germline, CDR1 is LNHDA, CDR2 SQIVND (reference sequence). The CDR3 contains 14 residues. The V and J ends lost 8 bases and 10 bases respectively, with 23 bases between them. In DNA, the CDR3 is TGTGCCAGTGCACGGGGTCAAGGAGGTTTGGGAGCTTTCTTT. Translation gives CASARGQGGLGAFF. Filled out from reference TRBV19 and TRBJ1-1, the complete variable domain reads DGGITQSPKYLFRKEGQNVTLSCEQNLNHDAMYWYRQDPGQGLRLIYYSQIVNDFQKGDIAEGYSVSREKKESFPLTVTSAQKNPTAFYLCASARGQGGLGAFFGQGTRLTVV.

The chain recombines TRBV6-1 with TRBJ2-1, with 8 positions matching TRBD1. Germline loops: CDR1 MNHNS, CDR2 SASEGT. Unmatched junction bases numbered 5, after V lost 10 bases and J lost 9 bases. The CDR3 runs to 11 residues. The CDR3: CATYRGSEQFF. CDR3 DNA: TGTGCCACCTACAGGGGGAGTGAGCAGTTCTTC.

V is TRBV29-1 and J is TRBJ2-1; D uncertain. With 4 bases removed from V and 4 bases from J, the gap between germline ends came to 8 bases. This CDR3 spans 12 amino acids. The V gene's germline CDR1 is SQVTM and CDR2 ANQGSEA. CDR3 sequence (DNA): TGCAGCGTTGGTTCTTCTTACAATGAGCAGTTCTTC. Its translation: CSVGSSYNEQFF.

V gene TRBV7-9 combines with J gene TRBJ2-5, with 12 bases aligning to TRBD2. The J call may be wrong; the DNA end is better matched by TRBJ2-7. Germline V CDR1 and CDR2: SEHNR, FQNEAQ (reference sequence). This CDR3 comprises 15 residues. CDR3: CASSFGLAGPYEQYF. DNA for the CDR3: TGTGCCAGCAGCTTCGGACTAGCGGGGCCTTACGAGCAGTACTTC.

The genes are TRBV7-2 and TRBJ2-7, with 9 bases identical to TRBD2. The trim removed 5 bases at V and 6 bases at J, leaving 17 bases unmatched. The CDR3 has 17 amino acids. CDR1 and CDR2 (germline): SGHTA, FQGNSA. CDR3 coding DNA: TGTGCCAGCAGCCCTAGACTGACGCGGGGGGGCCTTGGCGAGCAGTACTTC. This codes for CASSPRLTRGGLGEQYF.